The 28 T cell receptor beta chains below come from one sample, sequenced in a study of blood T cell repertoires in COVID-19. Sequencing was performed with immunoSEQ multiplex PCR; in TCRdb, only in-frame clones are kept and a portion is missing. This table holds about 250,000 clones, about four fifths found once. Material: peripheral blood. These receptors were obtained from a woman in her thirties or forties who had recovered from COVID-19.

The chain recombines TRBV28 with TRBJ2-3; D is possibly TRBD2 (6 bases). V was shortened by 5 bases and J by 4 bases, with 16 bases between the two germline ends. The length of the CDR3 is 15 residues. Germline V lookup: CDR1 MDHEN, CDR2 SYDVKM. The CDR3 DNA reads TGTGCCAGCAGTCCGCGACTAGGGCGGGCAGATACGCAGTATTTT. This codes for CASSPRLGRADTQYF.

J is TRBJ1-3 and V is TRBV2; a possible D gene is TRBD1 (5 bases). The CDR3 covers 15 residues. Germline loops: CDR1 SNHLY, CDR2 FYNNEI. Trimming stripped 4 bases from V and 3 bases from J, with 13 bases between. CDR3 nucleotides: TGTGCCAGCAGTGGAGGCAGGGAAATTGGAAACACCATATATTTT. Protein product: CASSGGREIGNTIYF.

This clone was recorded once. This chain uses TRBV4-1 with TRBJ2-7, with 11 bases fitting TRBD2. The V segment lost 4 bases and the J segment 3 bases; nucleotides outside the gene matches: 5. The CDR3 sequence is 15 residues long. CDR1 is MGHRA, CDR2 YSYEKL, per germline. CDR3 bases: TGCGCCAGCAGCCCCCGGCTAGCGGGGGGCTACGAGCAGTACTTC. This encodes CASSPRLAGGYEQYF.

This clone turned up a few times. The rearrangement links TRBV7-9 to TRBJ2-7; D ambiguous. Per germline, CDR1 SEHNR and CDR2 FQNEAQ (reference sequence). The CDR3 has 13 residues. V was clipped by 3 bases and J by 0 bases, with 6 bases between them. CDR3: CASSFASSYEQYF. The CDR3 DNA reads TGTGCCAGCAGCTTCGCGAGCTCCTACGAGCAGTACTTC.

There are a few counts of this clone. The chain employs TRBV4-1 and TRBJ2-5, with 7 bases fitting TRBD2. The CDR3 has 15 residues. V shed 3 bases and J 7 bases; nucleotides not matched to a gene: 11. In germline, CDR1 is MGHRA, CDR2 YSYEKL. The CDR3 reads CASSQESGGLWTQYF. CDR3 DNA sequence: TGCGCCAGCAGCCAGGAATCGGGGGGATTATGGACCCAGTACTTC.

J is TRBJ1-2 and V is TRBV5-1; 10 bases are shared with TRBD1. Germline CDR1 reads SGHRS; CDR2 reads YFSETQ. The J segment lost 8 bases and the V segment lost 0 bases, leaving 7 bases of the junction unmatched. CDR3 length: 15 amino acids. The CDR3 bases are TGCGCCAGCAGCTTGGACTGGACAGGGGGTAGCGGCTACACCTTC. Its translation is CASSLDWTGGSGYTF.

V and J are TRBV12-5 and TRBJ2-1; possible D gene TRBD2, 7 bases. Germline V gene data show CDR1 as LGHNT and CDR2 as FRNRAP. CDR3 length: 16 amino acids. The V and J ends lost 3 bases and 2 bases respectively, with 14 bases between them. The CDR3 loop is CASGFYTGGPYNEQFF. The CDR3 DNA reads TGTGCTAGTGGTTTCTACACGGGGGGCCCCTACAATGAGCAGTTCTTC.

Only one count was recorded for this clone. The CDR3 nucleotides read TGTGCCAGCAGCTTGGCGTGGTGGGGGCGCTCTGGAAACACCATATATTTT. It yields the protein CASSLAWWGRSGNTIYF. The chain has TRBV5-6 and TRBJ1-3; D possibly corresponds to TRBD1 (6 bases). Trimming cost V 0 bases and J 0 bases, with 13 bases left between them. This CDR3 is 17 amino acids long. Per the germline V gene, CDR1 is SGHDT and CDR2 is YYEEEE.

The rearrangement joins TRBV6-6 to TRBJ1-4, with 7 nucleotides matching TRBD1. Germline V gene sequence: CDR1 MNHNY, CDR2 SVGAGI (reference sequence). With 5 bases clipped from V and 10 bases from J, the junction kept 10 bases outside the gene matches. The CDR3 length is 14 residues. CDR3 amino acids: CASSRTGPSGKLFF. The CDR3 region has the DNA TGTGCCAGCAGTAGGACAGGCCCCAGCGGAAAACTGTTTTTT.

This clone was observed a handful of times. The chain joins TRBV7-9 to TRBJ1-1; 8 nucleotides match TRBD1. Unmatched junction bases numbered 0, after V lost 2 bases and J lost 4 bases. The germline CDR1 and CDR2 sequences are SEHNR and FQNEAQ (reference sequence). CDR3 length equals 13 residues. CDR3 protein: CASSLQGATEAFF. The CDR3 DNA reads as TGTGCCAGCAGCTTACAGGGGGCCACTGAAGCTTTCTTT. The whole variable domain, remainder taken from reference TRBV7-9 and TRBJ1-1, is DTGVSQNPRHKITKRGQNVTFRCDPISEHNRLYWYRQTLGQGPEFLTYFQNEAQLEKSRLLSDRFSAERPKGSFSTLEIQRTEQGDSAMYLCASSLQGATEAFFGQGTRLTVV.

This chain joins TRBV5-1 and TRBJ2-3, with D possibly matching TRBD1 (5 bases). Germline V gives CDR1 SGHRS, CDR2 YFSETQ. V was clipped by 1 base and J by 6 bases, with 12 bases between them. This CDR3 region has 14 residues. CDR3 nucleotides: TGCGCCAGCAGCTTGTATGGGAAGGGGGATACGCAGTATTTT. This sequence encodes CASSLYGKGDTQYF.

This clone appeared once. This sequence joins TRBV2 and TRBJ1-1; 9 nucleotides line up with TRBD1. The trim removed 7 bases at V and 4 bases at J, leaving 4 bases unmatched. The CDR3 length is 13 residues. Germline V gene lookup returns CDR1 SNHLY and CDR2 FYNNEI. The CDR3 here is CASTVQGATEAFF. The CDR3 nucleotides read TGTGCCAGCACCGTACAGGGGGCCACTGAAGCTTTCTTT.

This chain links TRBV4-1 with TRBJ2-3; 7 bases line up with TRBD2. With V trimmed by 2 bases and J by 5 bases, 22 bases remained unmatched. Germline values: CDR1 MGHRA, CDR2 YSYEKL. The CDR3 extends over 20 amino acids. The CDR3 is CASSQQSGRSRTSSRDTQYF. CDR3 bases: TGCGCCAGCAGCCAACAATCCGGTCGCAGCAGGACTAGTAGCCGAGATACGCAGTATTTT.

The chain links TRBV5-1 to TRBJ2-5; 7 positions match TRBD1. CDR3 length: 14 residues. V lost 1 base to trimming and J lost 4 bases; unmatched junction nucleotides: 4. Per germline, CDR1 SGHRS and CDR2 YFSETQ. In DNA form, the CDR3 reads TGCGCCAGCAGCTTGACTGCAGGGGGAGAGACCCAGTACTTC. Its protein is CASSLTAGGETQYF.

This clone was seen many times. V gene TRBV4-2 combines with J gene TRBJ1-6, with D maybe TRBD1 (5 bases). The CDR3 contains 15 residues. Trimming took 0 bases from V and 7 from J, leaving 10 bases between them. Looked up from germline, CDR1 is LGHNA and CDR2 is YNFKEQ. The CDR3 spells CASSQEGPGNSPLHF. CDR3 bases: TGTGCCAGCAGCCAAGAGGGGCCAGGCAATTCACCCCTCCACTTT.

The rearrangement uses TRBV19 and TRBJ2-1, with 10 bases lining up with TRBD2. The V gene end was trimmed by 5 bases and the J gene end by 5 bases; junction bases not matched to a gene: 6. The CDR3 has 15 amino acids. Germline V CDR1 and CDR2: LNHDA, SQIVND (reference sequence). The DNA of the CDR3 is TGTGCCAGTAGTCCGCTAGCGGGGGTGAACAATGAGCAGTTCTTC. It translates to CASSPLAGVNNEQFF.

This clone was observed once. V and J are TRBV9 and TRBJ1-2, with a possible D match to TRBD1 (5 bases). The V end was cut by 4 bases, the J end by 4 bases, with 23 bases between. CDR3 length: 17 residues. Germline values: CDR1 SGDLS, CDR2 YYNGEE. DNA of the CDR3: TGTGCCAGCAGCTCCCGGCCCGGGGAGGGGAGAGGCTATGGCTACACCTTC. This translates into CASSSRPGEGRGYGYTF.

The chain couples TRBV6-1 to TRBJ1-2; no reliable D call. The length of the CDR3 is 14 residues. V lost 2 bases, J lost 2 bases, and 9 bases lay in between. Germline V lookup: CDR1 MNHNS, CDR2 SASEGT. This CDR3 reads CASSETRENYGYTF. DNA for the CDR3: TGTGCCAGCAGTGAAACTCGGGAGAACTATGGCTACACCTTC.

The chain links TRBV14 to TRBJ1-3, with D maybe TRBD1 (6 bases). Germline CDR1 and CDR2: SGHDN and FVKESK. Between the trimmed V and J ends, which lost 0 bases and 4 bases, there was a span of 16 bases. The CDR3 spans 17 residues. The chain's CDR3 is CASSQEWNRVFGNTIYF. CDR3 bases: TGTGCCAGCAGCCAAGAATGGAACAGGGTGTTCGGAAACACCATATATTTT.

The gene calls are TRBV7-8 and TRBJ1-5, with 7 bases lining up with TRBD1. The germline CDR1 and CDR2 sequences are SGHVS and FQNEAQ. This CDR3 has 15 residues. After removal of 1 base from V and 5 bases from J, the junction contained 5 bases not matched to a gene. In DNA, the CDR3 is TGTGCCAGCAGCTTAGTGGGACAGCAGTATCAGCCCCAGCATTTT. This translates into CASSLVGQQYQPQHF.

The chain joins TRBV5-5 to TRBJ1-2; 7 positions match TRBD1. CDR3 length: 13 amino acids. V was pared by 0 bases and J by 8 bases, with 4 bases of the junction left unmatched. Germline CDR1 SGHKS, CDR2 YYEKEE (reference sequence). The CDR3 sequence is CASSLAPGGGYTF. The DNA for the CDR3 is TGTGCCAGCAGCTTGGCGCCAGGGGGAGGCTACACCTTC.

The rearrangement uses TRBV7-3 and TRBJ2-3; 8 nucleotides match TRBD1. Germline V CDR1 and CDR2: SGHTA, FQGTGA. V gave up 5 bases and J gave up 4 bases; unmatched junction bases: 5. This CDR3 spans 14 amino acids. CDR3 bases: TGTGCCAGCAGCCGGACAGGGACCCCAGATACGCAGTATTTT. Translation: CASSRTGTPDTQYF.

The chain has TRBV9 and TRBJ1-3, with no clear D. The CDR3 consists of 16 residues. The V end was cut by 7 bases, the J end by 2 bases, with 19 bases between. Germline loops: CDR1 SGDLS, CDR2 YYNGEE. Here the CDR3 reads CASSPRVLVPGNTIYF. As DNA, the CDR3 is TGTGCCAGCTCCCCGAGGGTCTTGGTCCCTGGAAACACCATATATTTT.

The J gene is TRBJ2-1, the V gene TRBV10-3, with 9 bases lining up with TRBD1. Germline values: CDR1 ENHRY, CDR2 SYGVKD. Trimming at V came to 4 bases and at J to 4 bases, leaving 5 bases not matched to a gene. CDR3 size: 15 residues. This CDR3 is CAISALTGGYNEQFF. CDR3 DNA sequence: TGTGCCATCAGTGCTCTGACAGGGGGTTACAATGAGCAGTTCTTC.

V is TRBV7-2 and J is TRBJ1-3; possibly TRBD1 for D (6 bases). The length of the CDR3 is 15 residues. Trimming cost V 6 bases and J 2 bases, with 14 bases left between them. Germline values: CDR1 SGHTA, CDR2 FQGNSA. The CDR3 protein is CASSPNRVPGNTIYF. The CDR3 DNA reads TGTGCCAGCAGTCCCAACAGGGTACCTGGAAACACCATATATTTT.

This sequence joins TRBV7-9 and TRBJ2-3, with 14 bases matching TRBD2. Per germline, CDR1 SEHNR and CDR2 FQNEAQ (reference sequence). With 6 bases clipped from V and 0 bases from J, the junction kept 5 bases outside the gene matches. The CDR3 totals 17 residues. The CDR3 nucleotides read TGTGCCAGCAGACATCGACTAGCGGGGGGGAGCACAGATACGCAGTATTTT. Protein product: CASRHRLAGGSTDTQYF.

The CDR3 loop reads CATASDRGTEAFF. The CDR3 nucleotides read TGTGCCACCGCTTCGGACAGGGGCACTGAAGCTTTCTTT. The chain recombines TRBV2 with TRBJ1-1; 9 bases align to TRBD1. V lost 10 bases and J lost 4; bases outside the gene matches: 7. Germline values: CDR1 SNHLY, CDR2 FYNNEI. The CDR3 is made up of 13 amino acids. The variable domain in full, completed from reference TRBV2 and TRBJ1-1, reads EPEVTQTPSHQVTQMGQEVILRCVPISNHLYFYWYRQILGQKVEFLVSFYNNEISEKSEIFDDQFSVERPDGSNFTLKIRSTKLEDSAMYFCATASDRGTEAFFGQGTRLTVV.

This clone was counted a few times. The chain uses TRBV28 and TRBJ2-2; 10 nucleotides match TRBD1. The germline CDR1 and CDR2 sequences are MDHEN and SYDVKM. The CDR3 runs 17 residues. V shed 6 bases and J 2 bases; nucleotides not matched to a gene: 9. The CDR3 loop reads CASRTGTGVSNTGELFF. The CDR3 nucleotides are TGTGCCAGCAGAACCGGGACAGGGGTTAGTAACACCGGGGAGCTGTTTTTT.